The clone carrying this T cell receptor (beta chain) was counted many times. This sample stems from a study of T cells in Graves' hyperthyroidism and ophthalmopathy. RNA transcripts were the template for amplifying TCR beta CDR3 regions. An initial round of RT-PCR targeting the TCR CDR3 relied on the HTBI primer set. TCRdb analysed the multiplex PCR reads with MiXCR anew, one entry per CDR3 protein. Here the sample spans about 350,000 distinct CDR3 sequences, about 19% being singletons. V dropped 0 bases and J dropped 8 bases, with 13 bases sitting between them. This CDR3 region has 13 residues. CDR1 and CDR2 from the germline V gene are DFQATT and SNEGSKA (reference sequence).

This receptor was taken from a woman between 18 and 29 years old with Graves' hyperthyroidism. Sequences were obtained from blood. The rearrangement joins TRBV20-1 to TRBJ1-2; D not certain. The CDR3: CSARDEPGVGYTF. Written as DNA, the CDR3 is TGCAGTGCTAGAGATGAACCAGGCGTCGGCTACACCTTC.